One and the same sample provided the 6 T cell receptor beta chains below, sequenced in a study of blood T cell repertoires in COVID-19. Produced via immunoSEQ multiplex PCR; TCRdb's table is partial and in-frame only. The profile shows about 75,000 clones, around 74% of them singletons. Sequenced: peripheral blood. The source is a woman older than 75 with active or convalescent COVID-19.

V is TRBV4-2 and J is TRBJ1-2, with 9 bases matching TRBD1. This CDR3 comprises 15 residues. Unmatched junction bases numbered 5, after V lost 5 bases and J lost 1 base. CDR1 and CDR2 (germline): LGHNA, YNFKEQ. In DNA form, the CDR3 reads TGTGCCAGCAGCTCCCGGACAGGGGATAACTATGGCTACACCTTC. Translated: CASSSRTGDNYGYTF.

This rearrangement joins TRBV3-1 (or the pseudogene TRBV3-2) to TRBJ2-7, with D possibly matching TRBD2 (5 bases). Germline V gene sequence: CDR1 LGHDT, CDR2 YNNKEL (reference sequence). Trimming cost V 1 base and J 0 bases, with 7 bases left between them. The CDR3 totals 14 residues. This CDR3 reads CASSQAGISYEQYF. In nucleotides, the CDR3 is TGTGCCAGCAGCCAAGCGGGGATCTCCTACGAGCAGTACTTC.

CDR3 sequence reads: CASSTTQGWKTQYF. Written as DNA, the CDR3 is TGTGCCAGCAGCACAACTCAGGGTTGGAAGACCCAGTACTTC. V gene TRBV5-6 combines with J gene TRBJ2-5; a possible D gene is TRBD1 (5 bases). V dropped 4 bases and J dropped 6 bases, with 16 bases sitting between them. There are 14 residues in the CDR3. CDR1 SGHDT and CDR2 YYEEEE come from the germline V gene. Using reference TRBV5-6 and TRBJ2-5 for the parts outside the CDR3, the full variable domain is DAGVTQSPTHLIKTRGQQVTLRCSPKSGHDTVSWYQQALGQGPQFIFQYYEEEERQRGNFPDRFSGHQFPNYSSELNVNALLLGDSALYLCASSTTQGWKTQYFGPGTRLLVL.

The chain carries TRBV3-1 (or the pseudogene TRBV3-2) and TRBJ2-3; D might be TRBD2 (6 bases). This CDR3 is 16 amino acids long. Germline V gene lookup returns CDR1 LGHDT and CDR2 YNNKEL (reference sequence). Trimming removed 2 bases at V and 9 bases at J, with 21 bases between. The CDR3 coding sequence is TGTGCCAGCAGCCAACGGGAACCCATAGGGAGGTGGACGCAGTATTTT. Protein sequence: CASSQREPIGRWTQYF.

This clone was detected a few times. The chain joins TRBV7-2 to TRBJ2-7, with TRBD2 matching 14 bases. The CDR3 has 15 residues. The junction had 6 bases not matched to a gene; V was cut back by 4 bases and J by 7 bases. Per germline, CDR1 SGHTA and CDR2 FQGNSA. In DNA, the CDR3 is TGTGCCAGCAGCTCAATGACTAGCGGGAGGGCAGAGCAGTACTTC. It yields the protein CASSSMTSGRAEQYF. The full variable domain, rest sourced from reference TRBV7-2 and TRBJ2-7, is GAGVSQSPSNKVTEKGKDVELRCDPISGHTALYWYRQSLGQGLEFLIYFQGNSAPDKSGLPSDRFSAERTGGSVSTLTIQRTQQEDSAVYLCASSSMTSGRAEQYFGPGTRLTVT.

The chain has TRBV18 and TRBJ1-3; 8 bases align to TRBD1. The CDR3 is made up of 15 amino acids. Germline V gives CDR1 KGHSH, CDR2 LQKENI. The junction had 6 bases not matched to a gene; V was cut back by 6 bases and J by 2 bases. The DNA for the CDR3 is TGTGCCAGCTCCCCGGACAGGGTTACTGGAAACACCATATATTTT. As protein: CASSPDRVTGNTIYF.